This entry concerns a single T cell receptor (beta chain). This receptor's antigen is unknown. No qualities accompany the bases; no much larger clone lies one base away. Libraries were constructed by multiplex PCR. The instrument given in TCRdb is Illumina HiSeq 4000. CDR3 regions were amplified by Arm-PCR with iRepertoire HTBI primers to construct TCR beta libraries. Before sequencing, the PCR products underwent gel purification. Turning to the authors' computational methods: Across samples, 55 to 80 TRBV and roughly 13 TRBJ segments were identified and used for gene usage analysis of CDR3 amino acid clonotypes. COPE and FqMerger were used to merge the filtered high-quality paired reads into contigs. BLAST was used to align contigs to IMGT TRBV, TRBD and TRBJ reference genes, with CDR3 defined following IMGT. Any clonotype with a frequency above 0.1% was classified as a highly expanded clone. Shannon entropy served as the measure of repertoire diversity, while the Gini coefficient captured V-J evenness. A clonotype found in more than one individual was treated as public. TCRdb took the public reads, trimmed them with fastp at Q25, ran MiXCR for clone calling and kept in-frame beta chains. Every CDR3 protein is listed once, alongside the most common genes and DNA of its rows. TCRdb, not the original authors, processed these V and J calls. The sample table contains 700,000 or so distinct CDR3 sequences; only one count was recorded for about 32% of them. Together, the top ten hold roughly 40% of the sample.

The data derive from a study of regulatory T cells in long-lasting Graves disease (dated by TCRdb to the early 2020s). For context, the study as a whole: Persistent Graves' disease meant more than 5 years of antithyroid drug treatment with TSH receptor autoantibodies that stayed positive. Persistent Graves' disease patients were compared with newly diagnosed Graves' disease patients by peripheral blood TCR sequencing and RNA sequencing. The study was registered as a clinical trial and conducted in China. TCR sequencing covered about 13 persistent and roughly 20 newly diagnosed Graves' disease patients, some 33 samples in total. On average, persistent Graves' disease patients in the clinical cohort had been on antithyroid drugs for about 9.7 years.

The research as a whole found: The authors acknowledged the small sample size as a limitation that may reduce accuracy. TRBV28, TRBJ1-2 and TRBJ2-5 were preferentially used in persistent disease, while TRBV20-1 and TRBJ2-1 were favored in newly diagnosed disease. Patients with persistent disease shared more public clonotypes (around 2,500) than newly diagnosed patients did (around 980). Peripheral blood alone was examined, since thyroid tissue, which constituted the primary lesion, could not be accessed. Sequencing and analysis were restricted to the TCR beta chain. Compared with newly diagnosed patients, persistent Graves' disease patients had lower TCR Shannon entropy and fewer highly expanded clones, which suggests clonal expansion.

Relative to germline, V is missing 8 bases and J is missing 4 bases, with 7 bases of the junction outside any gene match. The CDR3 runs 13 amino acids, cysteine and phenylalanine included. The retained sequence is limited to the CDR3, 39 bases, with the frame set at the first base. The germline V gene supplies CDR1 SQVTM and CDR2 ANQGSEA. The meaning of the sample's time point label: persistent/refractory GD, antithyroid drugs over 5 years with positive TRAb. For both TCR sequencing and RNA sequencing, RNA was extracted from PBMCs using TRIzol. Graves' disease was diagnosed according to American Thyroid Association guidelines. Patients were recruited from an endocrinology department in Xi'an, China. Each patient gave roughly 10 milliliters of peripheral blood, collected in an EDTA anticoagulant tube. Ficoll Paque Plus density gradient separation was used to isolate PBMCs, and no additional T cell sorting was done. RNA quality was checked with an Agilent 2100 Bioanalyzer and agarose gel, and concentration with a NanoDrop 2000.

The sequencing used peripheral blood mononuclear cells (PBMCs), collected when the disease was refractory, from a patient treated with antithyroid drugs. The V and J segments used are TRBV29-1 and TRBJ2-7; the junction holds 11 bases that match TRBD2. This TCR derives from a female donor with Graves disease. Read as DNA, the sequence is TGCAGCTTCTCCGGACTAGCGGGTTACGAGCAGTACTTC. Its protein reads: CSFSGLAGYEQYF.